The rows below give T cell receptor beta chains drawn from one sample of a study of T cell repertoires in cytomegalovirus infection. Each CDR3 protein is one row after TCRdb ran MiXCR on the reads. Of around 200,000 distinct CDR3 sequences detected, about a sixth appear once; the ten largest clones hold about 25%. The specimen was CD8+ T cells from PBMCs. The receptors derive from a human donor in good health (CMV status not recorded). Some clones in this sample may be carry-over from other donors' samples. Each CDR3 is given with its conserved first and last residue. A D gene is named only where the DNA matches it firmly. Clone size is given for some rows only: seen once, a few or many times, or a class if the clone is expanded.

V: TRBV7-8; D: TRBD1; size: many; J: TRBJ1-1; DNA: TGTGCCAGCAGCCCCTACAGGGGGGATAGGATCACTGAAGCTTTCTTT; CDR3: CASSPYRGDRITEAFF
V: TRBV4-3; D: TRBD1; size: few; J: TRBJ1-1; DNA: TGCGCCAGCAGCACACACCACAGGGGCATGGTGAACACTGAAGCTTTCTTT; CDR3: CASSTHHRGMVNTEAFF
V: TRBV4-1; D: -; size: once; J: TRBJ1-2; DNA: TGCGCCAGCAGCCACGAATCCCGGGACGGCGCAGGGGAGTATGGCTACACCTTC; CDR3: CASSHESRDGAGEYGYTF
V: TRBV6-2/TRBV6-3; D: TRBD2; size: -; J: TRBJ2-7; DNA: TGTGCCAGCAGTCCCTGGTTGGGGGGGGACTACTCCTACGAGCAGTACTTC; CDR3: CASSPWLGGDYSYEQYF
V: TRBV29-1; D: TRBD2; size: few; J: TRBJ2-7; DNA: TGCAGCGTCAACTCCGGGACTAGCGGATTTTCCTACGAGCAGTACTTC; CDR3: CSVNSGTSGFSYEQYF
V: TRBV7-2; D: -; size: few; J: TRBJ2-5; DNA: TGTGCCAGCAGCCCCCTTGGGGCGGGCCTCCAAGAGACCCAGTACTTC; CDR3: CASSPLGAGLQETQYF
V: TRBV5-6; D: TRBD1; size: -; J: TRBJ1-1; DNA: TGTGCCAGCAGCTCCGGGACAGGGGCTCCTGAAGCTTTCTTT; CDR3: CASSSGTGAPEAFF
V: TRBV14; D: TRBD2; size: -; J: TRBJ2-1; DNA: TGTGCCAGCAGCCAAGTCGTCCAGCGGGGACTTAGCTCCTACAATGAGCAGTTCTTC; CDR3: CASSQVVQRGLSSYNEQFF
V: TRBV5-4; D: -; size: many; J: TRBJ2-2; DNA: TGTGCCAGCAGCCCGGCAGGGCAGGGGTTCCACACCGGGGAGCTGTTTTTT; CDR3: CASSPAGQGFHTGELFF
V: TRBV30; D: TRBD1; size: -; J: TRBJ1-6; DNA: TGTGCCTGGAGTGTAACAGGGGTTTATAATTCACCCCTCCACTTT; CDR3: CAWSVTGVYNSPLHF
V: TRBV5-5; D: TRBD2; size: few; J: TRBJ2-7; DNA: TGTGCCAGCAGCTTGCTAGCGGATTTTACCTACGAGCAGTACTTC; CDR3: CASSLLADFTYEQYF
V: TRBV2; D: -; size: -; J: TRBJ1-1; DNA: TGTGCCAGCAAAGGTTCTGTAGGGGGGAACACTGAAGCTTTCTTT; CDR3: CASKGSVGGNTEAFF
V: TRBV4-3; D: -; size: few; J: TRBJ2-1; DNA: TGCGCCAGCAGCTTTAGGGGGGGCCCTTCGAATGAGCAGTTCTTC; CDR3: CASSFRGGPSNEQFF
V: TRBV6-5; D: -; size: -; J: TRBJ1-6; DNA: TGTGACAGCACCTCCTCTTGGGTCGGGTTGAGTAATTCACCCCTCCACTTT; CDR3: CDSTSSWVGLSNSPLHF
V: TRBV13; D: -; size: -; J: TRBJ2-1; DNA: TGTGCCAGCAGCTTCACCCTAACGGCGAATGAGCAGTTCTTC; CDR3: CASSFTLTANEQFF
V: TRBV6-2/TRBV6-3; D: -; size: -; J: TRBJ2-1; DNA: TGTGCCAGCAGTATCGACTGGAGCTCCTACAATGAGCAGTTCTTC; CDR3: CASSIDWSSYNEQFF
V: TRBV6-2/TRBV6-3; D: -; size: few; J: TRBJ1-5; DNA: TGTGCCAGCAGTTGGCGGGGTCGGAGTCAGCCCCAGCATTTT; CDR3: CASSWRGRSQPQHF
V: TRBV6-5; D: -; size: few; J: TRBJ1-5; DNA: TGTGCCAGCAGCGACGGGGGGATCAATCAGCCCCAGCATTTT; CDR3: CASSDGGINQPQHF
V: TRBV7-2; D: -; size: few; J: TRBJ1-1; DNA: TGTGCCAACAGCTTAGTCCCTTACAGGGAGGGCACTGAAGCTTTCTTT; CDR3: CANSLVPYREGTEAFF
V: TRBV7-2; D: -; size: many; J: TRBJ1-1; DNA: TGTGCCAGCAGCTTAAGTCCAGGGACCGACACTGAAGCTTTCTTT; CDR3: CASSLSPGTDTEAFF
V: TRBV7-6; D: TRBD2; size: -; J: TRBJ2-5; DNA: TGTGCCAGCAGCTTCAGCGGGGGGGAAGAGACCCAGTACTTC; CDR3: CASSFSGGEETQYF
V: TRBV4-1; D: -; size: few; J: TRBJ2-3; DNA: TGCGCCAGCAGCCAAGTGAAAGGGGATACGCAGTATTTT; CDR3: CASSQVKGDTQYF
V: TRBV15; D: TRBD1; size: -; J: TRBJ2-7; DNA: TGTGCCACCAGCTCAAGACAGGGATTGCGCGAGCAGTACTTC; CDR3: CATSSRQGLREQYF
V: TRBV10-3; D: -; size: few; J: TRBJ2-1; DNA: TGTGCCATCAGTGAGTCGGGGGCCTTTTCCAATGAGCAGTTCTTC; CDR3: CAISESGAFSNEQFF
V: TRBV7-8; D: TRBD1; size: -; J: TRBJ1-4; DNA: TGTGCCAGCAGCTGGGGGACAGCTTCAACTAATGAAAAACTGTTTTTT; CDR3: CASSWGTASTNEKLFF
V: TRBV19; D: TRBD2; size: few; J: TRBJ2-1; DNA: TGTGCCAGTACTGACCCCCCTAGCGGGGGTGGAACCTACAATGAGCAGTTCTTC; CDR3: CASTDPPSGGGTYNEQFF
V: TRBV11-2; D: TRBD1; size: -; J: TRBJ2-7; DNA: TGTGCCAGCAGCTTAGATTATAGGGGGCCCTACGAGCAGTACTTC; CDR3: CASSLDYRGPYEQYF
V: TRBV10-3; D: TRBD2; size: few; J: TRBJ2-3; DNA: TGTGCCATCAGTGAGTCGGGGGCGAGCGGGGGGGCTTCAGATACGCAGTATTTT; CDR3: CAISESGASGGASDTQYF
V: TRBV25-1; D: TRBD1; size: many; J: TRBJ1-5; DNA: TGTGCCAGCAGTGAACGGACAGGGTCTAGCCGATATAGCAATCAGCCCCAGCATTTT; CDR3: CASSERTGSSRYSNQPQHF
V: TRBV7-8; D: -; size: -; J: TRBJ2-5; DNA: TGTGCCAGCAGCCATTGGCAGGGCCTGATCCAAGAGACCCAGTACTTC; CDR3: CASSHWQGLIQETQYF
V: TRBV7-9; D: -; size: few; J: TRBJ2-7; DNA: TGTGCCAGCAGCTTGGATGGGGGCGAGCAGTACTTC; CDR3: CASSLDGGEQYF
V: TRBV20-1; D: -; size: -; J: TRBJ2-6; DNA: TGCAGTGCGTACGGACGGAACTCTGGGGCCAACGTCCTGACTTTC; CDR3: CSAYGRNSGANVLTF
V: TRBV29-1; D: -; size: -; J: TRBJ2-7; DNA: TGCAGCGCCTCCGGAGGGGCGTACGAGCAGTACTTC; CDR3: CSASGGAYEQYF
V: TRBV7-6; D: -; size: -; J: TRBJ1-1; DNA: TGTGCTAGCTTAGACGGCCCGGGAGCTGAAGCTTTCTTT; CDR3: CASLDGPGAEAFF
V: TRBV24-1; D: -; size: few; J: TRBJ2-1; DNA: TGTGCCACCAGTGATAGGACTACCTACAATGAGCAGTTCTTC; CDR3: CATSDRTTYNEQFF